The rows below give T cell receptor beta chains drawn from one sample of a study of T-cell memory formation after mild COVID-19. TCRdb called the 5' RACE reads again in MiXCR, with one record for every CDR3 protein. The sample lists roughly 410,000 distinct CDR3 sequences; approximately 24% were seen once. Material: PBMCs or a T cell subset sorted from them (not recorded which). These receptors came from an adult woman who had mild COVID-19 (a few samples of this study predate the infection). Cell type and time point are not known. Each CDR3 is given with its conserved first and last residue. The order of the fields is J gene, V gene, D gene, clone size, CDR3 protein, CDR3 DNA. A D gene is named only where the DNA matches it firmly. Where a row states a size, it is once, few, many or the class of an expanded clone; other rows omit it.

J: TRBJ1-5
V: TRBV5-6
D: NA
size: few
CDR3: CASSLRASNQPQHF
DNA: TGTGCCAGCAGCTTGAGAGCAAGCAATCAGCCCCAGCATTTT

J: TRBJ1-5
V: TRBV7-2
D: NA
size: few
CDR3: CASSLGVGRADVQPQHF
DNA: TGTGCCAGCAGCTTAGGTGTGGGCAGGGCTGACGTTCAGCCCCAGCATTTT

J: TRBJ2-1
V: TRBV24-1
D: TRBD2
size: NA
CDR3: CATSDGTSGANEQFF
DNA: TGTGCCACCAGTGACGGGACTAGCGGGGCGAATGAGCAGTTCTTC

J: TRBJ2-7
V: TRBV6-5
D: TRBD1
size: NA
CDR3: CASSPTHPGQGQREQYF
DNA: TGTGCCAGCAGTCCCACCCACCCGGGACAGGGACAACGCGAGCAGTACTTC

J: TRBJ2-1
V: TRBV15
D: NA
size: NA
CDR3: CATRSTGNEQFF
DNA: TGTGCCACCAGGAGCACGGGCAATGAGCAGTTCTTC

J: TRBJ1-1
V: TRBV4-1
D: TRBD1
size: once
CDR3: CASSQQYILRTGNTEAFF
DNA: TGCGCCAGCAGCCAACAGTATATTTTGCGGACAGGAAACACTGAAGCTTTCTTT

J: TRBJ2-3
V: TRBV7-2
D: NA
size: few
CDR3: CASSFSGRGLDTQYF
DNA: TGTGCCAGCAGCTTTTCCGGGCGGGGACTAGATACGCAGTATTTT

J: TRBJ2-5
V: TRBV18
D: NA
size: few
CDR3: CASSPAQWTQETQYF
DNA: TGTGCCAGCTCACCAGCTCAGTGGACCCAAGAGACCCAGTACTTC

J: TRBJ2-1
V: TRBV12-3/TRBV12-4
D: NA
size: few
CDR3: CASSPGGGVSYNEQFF
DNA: TGTGCCAGCAGTCCTGGCGGGGGCGTCTCCTACAATGAGCAGTTCTTC

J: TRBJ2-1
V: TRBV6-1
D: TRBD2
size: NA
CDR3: CASSEPGLGRNEQFF
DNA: TGTGCCAGCAGTGAACCGGGACTAGGAAGGAATGAGCAGTTCTTC

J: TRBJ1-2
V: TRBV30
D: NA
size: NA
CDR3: CAWGLYGYTF
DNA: TGTGCCTGGGGGCTCTATGGCTACACCTTC

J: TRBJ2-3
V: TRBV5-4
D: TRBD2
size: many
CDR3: CASSLGGGATDTQYF
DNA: TGTGCCAGCAGCTTGGGCGGGGGGGCCACAGATACGCAGTATTTT

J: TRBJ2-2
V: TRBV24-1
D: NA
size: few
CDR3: CATSEPVNTGELFF
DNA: TGTGCCACCAGTGAGCCCGTAAACACCGGGGAGCTGTTTTTT

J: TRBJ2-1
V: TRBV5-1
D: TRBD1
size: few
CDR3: CASSLGTGVMIPFF
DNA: TGCGCCAGCAGCTTGGGGACAGGGGTCATGATCCCGTTCTTC

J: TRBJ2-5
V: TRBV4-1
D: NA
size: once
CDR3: CASSQDPPSDRLETQYF
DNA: TGCGCCAGCAGCCAAGATCCCCCCTCCGATCGCCTAGAGACCCAGTACTTC

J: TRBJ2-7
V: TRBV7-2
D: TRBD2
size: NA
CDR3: CASSLLGIELAVSSYEQYF
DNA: TGTGCCAGCAGCCTATTAGGAATTGAGCTAGCGGTTAGCTCCTACGAGCAGTACTTC

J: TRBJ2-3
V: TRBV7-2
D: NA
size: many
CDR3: CASSFHPGTQYF
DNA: TGTGCCAGCAGCTTTCACCCGGGTACGCAGTATTTT

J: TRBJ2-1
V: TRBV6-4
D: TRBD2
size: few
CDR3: CASSDSSGTPIPYNEQFF
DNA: TGTGCCAGCAGTGACTCTAGCGGGACACCTATCCCCTACAATGAGCAGTTCTTC

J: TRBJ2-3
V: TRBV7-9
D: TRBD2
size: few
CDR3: CASRLAGTDTQYF
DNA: TGTGCCAGCAGACTAGCGGGGACAGATACGCAGTATTTT

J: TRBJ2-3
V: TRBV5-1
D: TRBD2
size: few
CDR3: CASTRGSGIPASTDTQYF
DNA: TGCGCCAGCACGAGGGGTAGCGGGATTCCAGCTAGCACAGATACGCAGTATTTT

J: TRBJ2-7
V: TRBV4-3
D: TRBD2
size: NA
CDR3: CASSQGVTSERYEQYF
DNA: TGCGCCAGCAGCCAAGGGGTGACTAGCGAGCGCTACGAGCAGTACTTC

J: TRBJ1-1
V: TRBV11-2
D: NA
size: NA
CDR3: CASSLGDWADGAFF
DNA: TGTGCCAGCAGCTTAGGTGATTGGGCAGATGGAGCTTTCTTT

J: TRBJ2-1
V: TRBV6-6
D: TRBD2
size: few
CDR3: CASSYLQPAGGLYNEQFF
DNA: TGTGCCAGCAGTTACTTGCAGCCAGCGGGGGGCCTATACAATGAGCAGTTCTTC

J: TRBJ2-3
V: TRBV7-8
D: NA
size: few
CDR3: CASSSEGGSTDTQYF
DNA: TGTGCCAGCAGCTCTGAGGGAGGCAGCACAGATACGCAGTATTTT

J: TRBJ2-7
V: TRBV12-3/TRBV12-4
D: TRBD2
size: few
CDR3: CASRLGTTFSYEQYF
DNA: TGTGCCAGTAGGCTCGGGACTACCTTCTCCTACGAGCAGTACTTC

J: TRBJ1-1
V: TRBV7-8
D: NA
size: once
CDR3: CASSNLPGLNTEAFF
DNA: TGTGCCAGCAGCAACCTTCCGGGACTGAACACTGAAGCTTTCTTT

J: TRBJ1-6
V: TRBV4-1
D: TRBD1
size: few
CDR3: CASSPYGQGASSPLHF
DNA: TGCGCCAGCAGCCCCTATGGACAGGGGGCGAGTTCACCCCTCCACTTT

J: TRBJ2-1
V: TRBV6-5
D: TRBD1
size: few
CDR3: CASSYSTTGAFEQFF
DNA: TGTGCCAGCAGTTACTCGACGACAGGGGCGTTTGAGCAGTTCTTC

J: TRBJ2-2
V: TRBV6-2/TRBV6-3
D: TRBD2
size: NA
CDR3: CASRLAGGTGELFF
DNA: TGTGCCAGCAGACTAGCGGGGGGAACCGGGGAGCTGTTTTTT

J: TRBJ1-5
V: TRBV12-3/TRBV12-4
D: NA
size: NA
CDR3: CASRPGQRQPQHF
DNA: TGTGCCAGCAGGCCTGGACAGCGGCAGCCCCAGCATTTT

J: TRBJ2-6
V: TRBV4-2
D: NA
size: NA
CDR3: CASSQEAGSGANVLTF
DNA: TGTGCCAGCAGCCAAGAGGCGGGGTCTGGGGCCAACGTCCTGACTTTC

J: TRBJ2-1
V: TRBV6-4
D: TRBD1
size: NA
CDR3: CASSALGGLGDEQFF
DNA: TGTGCCAGCAGTGCACTAGGGGGCTTGGGCGATGAGCAGTTCTTC

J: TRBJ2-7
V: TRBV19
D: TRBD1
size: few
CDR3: CASSPLDRDWFEQYF
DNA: TGTGCCAGTAGTCCATTGGACAGGGACTGGTTCGAGCAGTACTTC

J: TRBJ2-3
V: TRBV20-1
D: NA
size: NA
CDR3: CSARDPADTQYF
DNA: TGCAGTGCTAGAGATCCGGCAGATACGCAGTATTTT

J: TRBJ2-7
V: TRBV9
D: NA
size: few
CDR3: CASSVGSRDYEQYF
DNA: TGTGCCAGCAGCGTAGGTAGTCGGGACTACGAGCAGTACTTC

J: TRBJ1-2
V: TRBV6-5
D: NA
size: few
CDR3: CATSAGGLLDGYTF
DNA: TGTGCCACCTCTGCGGGGGGGCTATTAGATGGCTACACCTTC

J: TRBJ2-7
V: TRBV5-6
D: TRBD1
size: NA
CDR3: CASSLPQGGEQYF
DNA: TGTGCCAGCAGCTTACCACAGGGGGGCGAGCAGTACTTC

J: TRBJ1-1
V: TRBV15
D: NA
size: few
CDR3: CATSRENTEAFF
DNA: TGTGCCACCAGCAGAGAAAACACTGAAGCTTTCTTT

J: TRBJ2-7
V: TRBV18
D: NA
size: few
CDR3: CASSPVGSVYEQYF
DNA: TGTGCCAGCTCACCAGTGGGCTCCGTCTACGAGCAGTACTTC

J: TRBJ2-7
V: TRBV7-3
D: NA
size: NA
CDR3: CASSLTPGVNEQYF
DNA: TGTGCCAGCAGCTTAACGCCCGGGGTGAACGAGCAGTACTTC

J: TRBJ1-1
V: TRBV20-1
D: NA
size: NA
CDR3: CSARDSALRNTEAFF
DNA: TGCAGTGCTAGAGATTCTGCACTGCGGAACACTGAAGCTTTCTTT

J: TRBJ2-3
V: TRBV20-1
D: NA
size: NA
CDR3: CSARGSTSTDTQYF
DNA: TGCAGTGCTAGAGGGTCCACTAGCACAGATACGCAGTATTTT

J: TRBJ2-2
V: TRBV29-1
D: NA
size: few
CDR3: CSVLRMSAGELFF
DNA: TGCAGCGTTTTGAGGATGTCAGCCGGGGAGCTGTTTTTT

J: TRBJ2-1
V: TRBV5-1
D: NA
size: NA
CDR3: CASSLEVGGPYNEQFF
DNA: TGCGCCAGCAGCTTGGAGGTCGGGGGGCCCTACAATGAGCAGTTCTTC

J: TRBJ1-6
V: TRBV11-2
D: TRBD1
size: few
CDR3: CASSTHRGSYNSPLHF
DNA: TGTGCCAGCAGCACTCACAGGGGCTCCTATAATTCACCCCTCCACTTT

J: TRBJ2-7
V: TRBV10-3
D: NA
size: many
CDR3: CAISESSYEQYF
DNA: TGTGCCATCAGTGAGTCCTCCTACGAGCAGTACTTC